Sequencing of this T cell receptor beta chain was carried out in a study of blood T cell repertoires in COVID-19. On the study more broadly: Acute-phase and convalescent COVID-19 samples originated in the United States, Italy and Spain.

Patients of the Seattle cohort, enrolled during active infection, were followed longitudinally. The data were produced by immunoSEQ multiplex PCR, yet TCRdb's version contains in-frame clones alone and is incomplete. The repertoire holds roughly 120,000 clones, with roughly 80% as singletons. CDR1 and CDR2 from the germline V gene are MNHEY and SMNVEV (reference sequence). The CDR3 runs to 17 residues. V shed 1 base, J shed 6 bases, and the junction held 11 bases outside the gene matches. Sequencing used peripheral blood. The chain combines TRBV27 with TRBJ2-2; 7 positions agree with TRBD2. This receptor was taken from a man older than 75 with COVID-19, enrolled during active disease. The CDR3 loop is CASSLFAWRETSGELFF. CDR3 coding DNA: TGTGCCAGCAGTTTATTCGCTTGGCGGGAGACCTCCGGGGAGCTGTTTTTT.